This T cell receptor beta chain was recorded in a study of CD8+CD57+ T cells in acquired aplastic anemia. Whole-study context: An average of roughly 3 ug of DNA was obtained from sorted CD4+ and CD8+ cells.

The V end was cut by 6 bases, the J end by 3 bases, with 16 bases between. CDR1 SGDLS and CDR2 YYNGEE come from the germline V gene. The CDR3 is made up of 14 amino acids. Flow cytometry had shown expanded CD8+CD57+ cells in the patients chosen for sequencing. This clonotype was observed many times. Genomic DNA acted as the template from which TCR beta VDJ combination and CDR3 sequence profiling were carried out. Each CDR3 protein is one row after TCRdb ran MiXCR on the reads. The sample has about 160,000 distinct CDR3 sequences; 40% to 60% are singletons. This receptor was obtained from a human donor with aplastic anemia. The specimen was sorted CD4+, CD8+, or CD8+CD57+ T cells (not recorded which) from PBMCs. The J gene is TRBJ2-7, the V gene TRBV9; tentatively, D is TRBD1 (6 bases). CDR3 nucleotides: TGTGCCAGCACGATCGGAGCAGGGGACTACGAGCAGTACTTC. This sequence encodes CASTIGAGDYEQYF.